The present T cell receptor (beta chain) was sequenced within a study of stem cell transplantation in POMP-related autoinflammatory disease. Across the whole study: Before transplant, CD4+ T cells skewed naive and CD8+ proportions were low.

Concerning this clone itself: Its target is unknown.

Study outcomes and limitations: A trend toward lower repertoire diversity and greater clonality appeared in every analyzed T-cell subset of PRAID patients. Unique TRB V-J gene pairings were limited in number in patients with PRAID.

Sequencing used immunoSEQ multiplex PCR; TCRdb keeps in-frame clones, though not all of them. The table records roughly 8,900 clones, roughly 88% of them present only once. The sample consisted of CD8+ T cells from PBMCs, taken after stem cell transplantation. This TCR was sampled from a human patient with POMP-related autoinflammation and immune dysregulation (PRAID). Some T cells may have come from the graft donor.

In nucleotides, the CDR3 is TGCGCCAGCAGCTTCGGCGGGGCCTCCTACGAGCAGTACTTC. Its protein is CASSFGGASYEQYF. The rearrangement links TRBV5-1 to TRBJ2-7, with D tentatively TRBD2 (6 bases). There are 14 residues in the CDR3. V was trimmed by 2 bases and J by 0 bases, leaving 9 bases between them. Germline V gene lookup returns CDR1 SGHRS and CDR2 YFSETQ.